This T cell receptor (beta chain) comes out of a study of T cells in Graves' hyperthyroidism and ophthalmopathy. Overall study results and limits: Most expanded thyroid clonotypes above 0.001 recurred in blood.

Diagnoses were established using clinical symptoms, serum thyroxine and TRAb, thyroid ultrasound and orbital computed tomography. The authors obtained PBMCs from more than 9.5 ml of fresh peripheral blood. CDR3 size: 13 residues. Trimming removed 6 bases from V and 6 bases from J, with 15 bases in between. Germline values: CDR1 DFQATT, CDR2 SNEGSKA (reference sequence). The sample holds many counts of this clonotype. Its antigen is currently unknown. TCR beta CDR3 sequences were amplified from RNA transcripts. HTBI primers were used for first-round RT-PCR of the TCR CDR3. Each CDR3 protein gets one entry after TCRdb re-called the multiplex PCR reads with MiXCR. This table holds roughly 290,000 distinct CDR3 sequences, over 15% found once.

This rearrangement joins TRBV20-1 to TRBJ1-5; tentatively, D is TRBD1 (5 bases). The specimen was blood. This sequence was found in a woman between 55 and 75 years old with Graves' ophthalmopathy. CDR3 nucleotides: TGCAGTGCGTACCAGGGATTTGGTCAGCCCCAGCATTTT. Translation gives CSAYQGFGQPQHF.